This entry concerns a single T cell receptor beta chain. These data come from a study of blood T cell repertoires in COVID-19. TCRdb's copy holds only in-frame clones and misses some; the assay was immunoSEQ multiplex PCR. The sample lists about 37,000 clones, around 93% occurring once. The V gene's germline CDR1 is LNHDA and CDR2 SQIVND (reference sequence). Trimming removed 2 bases from V and 2 bases from J, with 10 bases in between. The CDR3 spans 14 residues. The sequenced material came from peripheral blood. The chain joins TRBV19 to TRBJ2-7; D is possibly TRBD1 (5 bases). This receptor was identified in a woman under 40 in a cohort sampled during active COVID-19. This CDR3 reads CASSIQKGPYEQYF. CDR3 DNA: TGTGCCAGTAGTATACAGAAGGGGCCCTACGAGCAGTACTTC.